A single sample gave rise to the 11 T cell receptor beta chains below, sequenced in a study of blood T cell repertoires in COVID-19. Profiling relied on immunoSEQ multiplex PCR, and the TCRdb table lists in-frame clones only, not all of them. The data contain a few hundred thousand clones, around 88% of them singletons. Specimen: peripheral blood. These receptors originate from a man aged 80 or over with acute or convalescent COVID-19.

V usage is TRBV6-2 or TRBV6-3 and J usage is TRBJ2-7; no clear D gene. Germline V CDR1 and CDR2: MNHEY, SVGEGT. This CDR3 is built from 14 residues. The ends were cut back, 0 bases at V and 2 bases at J, with 8 bases in the middle. The CDR3 DNA reads as TGTGCCAGCAGTTACTCGGGCAAGACCTACGAGCAGTACTTC. Translating it yields CASSYSGKTYEQYF.

This CDR3 reads CASSSYMTENHNEQFF. CDR3 in DNA: TGTGCCAGCAGCTCTTACATGACAGAAAATCACAATGAGCAGTTCTTC. V is TRBV7-3 and J is TRBJ2-1; the D gene is possibly TRBD1 (5 bases). The germline V gene encodes CDR1 SGHTA and CDR2 FQGTGA. The CDR3 has 16 amino acids. V was pared by 4 bases and J by 5 bases, with 18 bases between.

The CDR3 is CASRTVFGNTIYF. CDR3 DNA sequence: TGTGCCAGTCGGACAGTTTTTGGAAACACCATATATTTT. This chain joins TRBV6-5 and TRBJ1-3, with D perhaps TRBD1 (6 bases). Trimming took off 9 bases at V and 3 bases at J, with 12 bases between the two ends. Germline-derived CDR1 and CDR2 are MNHEY and SVGAGI. This CDR3 region has 13 residues.

This clone was counted only a few times. The rearrangement uses TRBV15 and TRBJ2-7; 8 bases are a match to TRBD2. Germline V gene sequence: CDR1 LNHNV, CDR2 YYDKDF (reference sequence). The J segment lost 5 bases and the V segment lost 5 bases, leaving 5 bases of the junction unmatched. The CDR3 contains 13 residues. Here the CDR3 reads CATSGGLGNEQYF. CDR3 nucleotide sequence: TGTGCCACCAGCGGGGGACTAGGGAACGAGCAGTACTTC.

For this clone: One junction end does not reproduce the germline sequence, and a read error may be involved. The chain recombines TRBV7-2 with TRBJ1-3; D unresolved. Germline V gene sequence: CDR1 SGHTA, CDR2 FQGNSA. This CDR3 has 16 amino acids. The CDR3 DNA reads TGTGCCAGCAGCCTAGCCGGAGGGTTCTCTGGAAACACCATATATTTT. Translation: CASSLAGGFSGNTIYF.

This chain uses TRBV7-3 with TRBJ2-1; D remains ambiguous. Germline V gives CDR1 SGHTA, CDR2 FQGTGA. The CDR3 extends over 12 amino acids. The germline V and J ends were trimmed by 1 base and 11 bases, with 9 bases remaining between them. CDR3 in amino acids: CASSLIAQQQFF. In DNA, the CDR3 is TGTGCCAGCAGCTTAATCGCGCAACAGCAGTTCTTC.

V gene TRBV28 combines with J gene TRBJ2-3; the D gene is possibly TRBD2 (5 bases). The CDR3 sequence is 14 residues long. Germline lookup yields CDR1 MDHEN and CDR2 SYDVKM. Trimming removed 1 base at V and 5 bases at J, with 10 bases between. The CDR3 spells CASSLLARVDTQYF. CDR3 DNA: TGTGCCAGCAGTTTATTAGCGAGGGTAGATACGCAGTATTTT.

V and J are TRBV28 and TRBJ2-5; D is unclear. V was pared by 4 bases and J by 2 bases, with 11 bases between. CDR3 length: 14 amino acids. The germline V gene has CDR1 MDHEN and CDR2 SYDVKM. The CDR3 protein is CASSWVTPQETQYF. The CDR3 DNA follows: TGTGCCAGCAGTTGGGTGACACCTCAAGAGACCCAGTACTTC.

The CDR3 bases are TGCAGCGCGGGGGACAGGGCCCTTCGGGAGCAGTACTTC. Translating gives CSAGDRALREQYF. V usage is TRBV29-1 and J usage is TRBJ2-7; TRBD1 aligns across 9 bases. The CDR3 contains 13 residues. Germline values: CDR1 SQVTM, CDR2 ANQGSEA. Trimming cost V 7 bases and J 7 bases; bases outside gene matches: 11.

The table lists this clone with a count of one. The V and J genes are TRBV5-1 and TRBJ2-5, with 9 bases aligning to TRBD2. This CDR3 has 15 residues. J lost 2 bases, V lost 7 bases, and 9 bases had no gene match. The germline V gene encodes CDR1 SGHRS and CDR2 YFSETQ. In nucleotides, the CDR3 is TGCGCCAGCCTGGACGTTAGCGGGAGTCAAGAGACCCAGTACTTC. It yields the protein CASLDVSGSQETQYF.

The rearrangement joins TRBV15 to TRBJ2-3; 7 bases match TRBD1. The CDR3 totals 15 residues. Germline loops: CDR1 LNHNV, CDR2 YYDKDF (reference sequence). The J segment lost 0 bases and the V segment lost 5 bases, leaving 5 bases of the junction unmatched. CDR3 coding DNA: TGTGCCACCAGCCCACGGACAGGTAGCACAGATACGCAGTATTTT. This translates into CATSPRTGSTDTQYF. Full variable domain (missing parts from reference TRBV15 and TRBJ2-3): DAMVIQNPRYQVTQFGKPVTLSCSQTLNHNVMYWYQQKSSQAPKLLFHYYDKDFNNEADTPDNFQSRRPNTSFCFLDIRSPGLGDTAMYLCATSPRTGSTDTQYFGPGTRLTVL.